These 11 T cell receptor beta chains were sequenced from one sample in a study of T cell changes during pregnancy in multiple sclerosis (dated by TCRdb to the late 2010s). Library creation used the immunoSEQ multiplex PCR assay. This immuneACCESS table, as held by TCRdb, lists in-frame sequences with V and J called but not all clones. Of the missing ones, under half trace to an unresolved V gene in checked studies; the others have no known cause. The sample includes roughly 34,000 clones, with approximately 90% observed a single time. The ten biggest clones cover around 3.3% of the sample. This material consisted of CD8+ T cells from peripheral blood mononuclear cells, taken in the third trimester of pregnancy. The receptors originated from a female donor with multiple sclerosis, enrolled in a pregnancy study.

The J gene is TRBJ2-6, the V gene TRBV9; the match to TRBD1 covers 9 bases. Germline V gene data show CDR1 as SGDLS and CDR2 as YYNGEE. The CDR3 is 16 amino acids. J gave up 2 bases and V 1 base, and 1 base lay outside the gene matches. CDR3 amino acids: CASSVNRGPGANVLTF. CDR3 in DNA: TGTGCCAGCAGCGTAAACAGGGGGCCTGGGGCCAACGTCCTGACTTTC.

This rearrangement joins TRBV7-7 to TRBJ2-5, with TRBD1 matching over 11 bases. The V segment lost 4 bases and the J segment 5 bases; nucleotides outside the gene matches: 6. CDR1 and CDR2 (germline): SSHAT, FNYEAQ (reference sequence). The CDR3 covers 15 residues. CDR3 sequence reads: CASSYRTGGSETQYF. In DNA form, the CDR3 reads TGTGCCAGCAGCTATAGGACAGGGGGCTCGGAGACCCAGTACTTC.

This chain uses TRBV7-6 with TRBJ2-7, with 8 bases matching TRBD1. The length of the CDR3 is 13 residues. Trimming at V came to 4 bases and at J to 6 bases, leaving 5 bases not matched to a gene. The germline gives CDR1 SGHVS, CDR2 FNYEAQ. The CDR3 region is CASSSGQGGEQYF. CDR3 in DNA: TGTGCCAGCAGCTCCGGACAGGGTGGCGAGCAGTACTTC.

The CDR3 DNA is TGTGCCAGTAGTTGGGGGGGACGACGGACCGGGGAGCTGTTTTTT. Residues: CASSWGGRRTGELFF. The chain combines TRBV19 with TRBJ2-2, with 7 positions matching TRBD2. Germline V gives CDR1 LNHDA, CDR2 SQIVND (reference sequence). V lost 5 bases, J lost 5 bases, and 8 bases stayed unmatched. The CDR3 loop spans 15 amino acids.

This clone was recorded only once. The chain couples TRBV28 to TRBJ1-3; possibly TRBD1 for D (5 bases). V was trimmed by 2 bases and J by 3 bases, leaving 11 bases between them. This CDR3 region has 15 residues. The V gene's germline CDR1 is MDHEN and CDR2 SYDVKM. This CDR3 is CASSLGGTSGNTIYF. Written as DNA, the CDR3 is TGTGCCAGCAGTTTAGGAGGGACCAGTGGAAACACCATATATTTT.

The genes are TRBV11-1 and TRBJ2-7; 12 bases line up with TRBD1. The V gene end was trimmed by 5 bases and the J gene end by 4 bases; junction bases not matched to a gene: 6. The germline V gene encodes CDR1 SGHAT and CDR2 FQDESV (reference sequence). This CDR3 is built from 15 residues. Here the CDR3 DNA reads TGTGCCAGCAGCGCGCCGGGACAGGGGGCTTACGAGCAGTACTTC. This codes for CASSAPGQGAYEQYF.

This rearrangement joins TRBV9 to TRBJ2-1, with D perhaps matching TRBD2 (5 bases). Trimming stripped 6 bases from V and 6 bases from J, with 16 bases between. Germline CDR1 is SGDLS and CDR2 is YYNGEE. This CDR3 contains 14 residues. The CDR3 DNA follows: TGTGCCAGCACCCCGGGTCCGGCGGGCAATGAGCAGTTCTTC. This sequence encodes CASTPGPAGNEQFF.

This chain joins TRBV27 and TRBJ2-5; D is ambiguous. This CDR3 region has 12 residues. Germline CDR1 and CDR2: MNHEY and SMNVEV (reference sequence). Trimming removed 6 bases at V and 4 bases at J, with 9 bases between. CDR3 loop: CASSPTPETQYF. DNA of the CDR3: TGTGCCAGCAGCCCGACACCAGAGACCCAGTACTTC.

The rearrangement uses TRBV5-5 and TRBJ1-3, with 8 bases matching TRBD1. Germline-derived CDR1 and CDR2 are SGHKS and YYEKEE (reference sequence). The CDR3 extends over 15 amino acids. V shed 4 bases, J shed 0 bases, and the junction held 3 bases outside the gene matches. The CDR3 spells CASSNTGGSGNTIYF. The CDR3 DNA follows: TGTGCCAGCAGCAACACAGGGGGCTCTGGAAACACCATATATTTT.

CDR3 coding DNA: TGTGCCAGCGAGTGGGCTGTCGATTATGGCTACACCTTC. It is translated as CASEWAVDYGYTF. The chain links TRBV7-2 to TRBJ1-2, with D hard to call. The CDR3 runs to 13 residues. The V and J ends lost 8 bases and 5 bases respectively, with 15 bases between them. Germline CDR1 reads SGHTA; CDR2 reads FQGNSA.

J is TRBJ2-7 and V is TRBV7-6, with 7 bases aligning to TRBD1. The V gene's germline CDR1 is SGHVS and CDR2 FNYEAQ. The CDR3 loop spans 13 amino acids. V gave up 5 bases and J gave up 2 bases; unmatched junction bases: 3. The CDR3 DNA reads TGTGCCAGCAGCCGACAGGGTCCCTACGAGCAGTACTTC. Its protein is CASSRQGPYEQYF.